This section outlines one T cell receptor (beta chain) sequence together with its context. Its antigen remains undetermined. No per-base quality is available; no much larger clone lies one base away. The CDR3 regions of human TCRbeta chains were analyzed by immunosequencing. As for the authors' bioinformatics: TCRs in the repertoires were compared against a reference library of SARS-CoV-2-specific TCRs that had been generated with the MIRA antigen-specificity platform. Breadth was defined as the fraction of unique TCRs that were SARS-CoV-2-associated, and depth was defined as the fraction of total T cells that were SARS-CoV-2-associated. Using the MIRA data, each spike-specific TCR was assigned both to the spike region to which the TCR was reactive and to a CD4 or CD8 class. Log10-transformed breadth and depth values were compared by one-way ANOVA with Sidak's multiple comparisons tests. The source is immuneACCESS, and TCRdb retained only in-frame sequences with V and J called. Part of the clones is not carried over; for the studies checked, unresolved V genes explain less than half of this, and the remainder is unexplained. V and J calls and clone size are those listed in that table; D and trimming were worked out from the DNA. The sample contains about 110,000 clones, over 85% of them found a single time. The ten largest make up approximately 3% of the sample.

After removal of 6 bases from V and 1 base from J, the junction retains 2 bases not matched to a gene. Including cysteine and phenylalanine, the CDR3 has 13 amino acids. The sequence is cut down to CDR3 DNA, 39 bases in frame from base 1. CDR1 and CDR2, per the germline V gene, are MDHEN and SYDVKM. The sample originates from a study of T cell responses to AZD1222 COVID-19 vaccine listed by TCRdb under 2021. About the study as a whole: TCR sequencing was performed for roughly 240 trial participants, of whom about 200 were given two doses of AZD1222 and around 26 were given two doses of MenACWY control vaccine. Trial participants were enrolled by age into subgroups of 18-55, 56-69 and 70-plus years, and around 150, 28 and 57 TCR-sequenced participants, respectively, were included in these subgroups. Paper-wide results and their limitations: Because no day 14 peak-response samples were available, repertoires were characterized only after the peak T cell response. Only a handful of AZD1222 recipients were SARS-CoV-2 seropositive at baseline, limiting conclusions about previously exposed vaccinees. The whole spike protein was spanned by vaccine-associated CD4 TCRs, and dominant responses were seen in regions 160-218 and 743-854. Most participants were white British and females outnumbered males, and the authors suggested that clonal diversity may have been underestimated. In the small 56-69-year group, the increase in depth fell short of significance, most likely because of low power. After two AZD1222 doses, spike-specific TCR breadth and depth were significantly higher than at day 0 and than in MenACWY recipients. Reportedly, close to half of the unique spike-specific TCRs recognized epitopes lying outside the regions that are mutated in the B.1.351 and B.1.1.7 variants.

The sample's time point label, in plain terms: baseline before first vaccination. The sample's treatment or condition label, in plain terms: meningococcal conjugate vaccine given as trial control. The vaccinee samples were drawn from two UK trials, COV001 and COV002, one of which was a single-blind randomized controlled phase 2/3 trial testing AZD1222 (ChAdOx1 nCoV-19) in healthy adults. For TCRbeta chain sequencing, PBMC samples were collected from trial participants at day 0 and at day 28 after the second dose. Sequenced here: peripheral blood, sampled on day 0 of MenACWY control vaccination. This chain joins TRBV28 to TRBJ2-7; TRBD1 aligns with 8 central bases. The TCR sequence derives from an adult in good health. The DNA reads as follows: TGTGCCAGCAGAAGGACAGGGTCCTACGAGCAGTACTTC. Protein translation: CASRRTGSYEQYF.